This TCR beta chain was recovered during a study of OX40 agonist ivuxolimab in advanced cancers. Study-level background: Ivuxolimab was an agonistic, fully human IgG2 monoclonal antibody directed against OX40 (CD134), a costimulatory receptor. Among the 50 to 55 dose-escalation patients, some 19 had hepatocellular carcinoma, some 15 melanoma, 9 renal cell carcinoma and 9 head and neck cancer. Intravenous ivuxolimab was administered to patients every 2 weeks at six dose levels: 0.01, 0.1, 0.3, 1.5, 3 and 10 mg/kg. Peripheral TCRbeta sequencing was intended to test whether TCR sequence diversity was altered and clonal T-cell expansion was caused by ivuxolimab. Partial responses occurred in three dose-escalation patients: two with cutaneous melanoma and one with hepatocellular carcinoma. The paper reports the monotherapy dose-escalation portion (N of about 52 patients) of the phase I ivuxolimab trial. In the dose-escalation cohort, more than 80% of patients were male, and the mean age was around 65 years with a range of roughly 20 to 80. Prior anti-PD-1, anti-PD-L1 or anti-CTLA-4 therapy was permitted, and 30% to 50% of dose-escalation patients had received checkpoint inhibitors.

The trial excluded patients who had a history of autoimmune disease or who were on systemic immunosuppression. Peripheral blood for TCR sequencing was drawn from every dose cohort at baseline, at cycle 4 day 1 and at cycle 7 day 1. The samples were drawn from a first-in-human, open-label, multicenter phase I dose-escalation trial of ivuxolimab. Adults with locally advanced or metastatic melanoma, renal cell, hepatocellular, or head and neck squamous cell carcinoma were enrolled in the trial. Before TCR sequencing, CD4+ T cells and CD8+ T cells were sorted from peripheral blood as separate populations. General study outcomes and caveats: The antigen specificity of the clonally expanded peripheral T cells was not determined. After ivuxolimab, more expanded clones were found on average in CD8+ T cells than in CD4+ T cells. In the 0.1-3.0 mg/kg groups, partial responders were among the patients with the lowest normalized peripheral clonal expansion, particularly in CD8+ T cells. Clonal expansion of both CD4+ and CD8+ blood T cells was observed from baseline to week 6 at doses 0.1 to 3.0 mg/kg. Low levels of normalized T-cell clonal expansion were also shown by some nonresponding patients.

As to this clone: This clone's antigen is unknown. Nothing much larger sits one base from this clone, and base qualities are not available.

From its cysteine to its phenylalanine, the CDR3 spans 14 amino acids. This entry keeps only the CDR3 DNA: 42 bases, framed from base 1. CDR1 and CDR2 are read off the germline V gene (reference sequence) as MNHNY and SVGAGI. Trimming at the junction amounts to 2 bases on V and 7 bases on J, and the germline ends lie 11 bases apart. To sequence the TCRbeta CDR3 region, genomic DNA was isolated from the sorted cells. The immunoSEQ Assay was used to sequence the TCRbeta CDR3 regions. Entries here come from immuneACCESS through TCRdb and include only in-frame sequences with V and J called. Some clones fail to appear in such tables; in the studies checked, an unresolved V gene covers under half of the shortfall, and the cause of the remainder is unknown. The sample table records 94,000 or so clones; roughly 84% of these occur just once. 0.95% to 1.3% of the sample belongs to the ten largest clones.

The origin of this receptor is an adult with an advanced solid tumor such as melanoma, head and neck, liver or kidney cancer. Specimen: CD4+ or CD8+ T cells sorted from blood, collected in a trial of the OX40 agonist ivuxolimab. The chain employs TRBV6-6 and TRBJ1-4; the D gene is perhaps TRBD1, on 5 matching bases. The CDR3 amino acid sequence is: CASSYGGAGEKLFF. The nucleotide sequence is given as TGTGCCAGCAGTTACGGGGGAGCGGGTGAAAAACTGTTTTTT.